The entry that follows covers one T cell receptor (beta chain) sequence. The data stem from a study of blood T cell repertoires in COVID-19. Study in general: The United States, Italy and Spain supplied acute and convalescent COVID-19 samples. From T cells, B-cell-depleted T cells, or PBMCs came the material, which was cDNA or gDNA.

V shed 4 bases and J 4 bases; nucleotides not matched to a gene: 4. Looked up from germline, CDR1 is LGHDT and CDR2 is YNNKEL (reference sequence). The CDR3 has 14 residues. Original data processing: Reference gene primer amplification gave nucleated cell count estimates. Some clones are missing from TCRdb's copy, which holds only in-frame ones; the method was immunoSEQ multiplex PCR. V, J and clone size derive from that table, while D and trimming were established from the DNA sequence. The data contain roughly 70,000 clones, approximately 90% of them singletons. What was sequenced was peripheral blood. The clonotype originates from a man between 65 and 79 years old with active or convalescent COVID-19. The gene calls are TRBV3-1 (or the pseudogene TRBV3-2) and TRBJ2-3, with TRBD1 matching over 8 bases. As DNA, the CDR3 is TGTGCCAGCAGCCTACGGACAGGGCCAGATACGCAGTATTTT. Residues: CASSLRTGPDTQYF.